This record concerns one T cell receptor (beta chain) sequence. The data were taken from a study of identical twins. TCRdb analysed the 5' RACE reads with MiXCR anew, one entry per CDR3 protein. The sample shows just under 650,000 distinct CDR3 sequences, about 7% of them seen only once. The CDR3 has 15 residues. V lost 1 base to trimming and J lost 2 bases; unmatched junction nucleotides: 1. Germline CDR1 and CDR2: LGHDT and YNNKEL (reference sequence). This sample was shared with a second study, whose subject was yellow fever vaccine responses in identical twins. This second report adds: Twins' T cell vaccine responses reportedly looked partly convergent, partly personalized.

The origin of this receptor is a woman aged 18-29 years in good health. The chain carries TRBV3-1 and TRBJ2-3, with TRBD2 identical over 9 bases. Sequencing was done on a sample of PBMCs. The CDR3 protein is CASSQVAGDTDTQYF. CDR3 in DNA: TGTGCCAGCAGCCAAGTAGCGGGGGACACAGATACGCAGTATTTT.